This paragraph covers one T cell receptor beta chain sequence. Its specificity is unknown. The V end lost 4 bases, the J end lost 4 bases, and 19 bases lay between the germline ends. From germline, CDR1 is SNHLY and CDR2 FYNNEI. The CDR3 totals 17 residues. The source of the sample is a study of T cell responses to AZD1222 COVID-19 vaccine. Study results and limitations: Once two AZD1222 doses were given, Spike-specific TCR breadth and depth went up. Regions left unmutated in variants are reportedly the target of nearly half of spike-specific TCRs. Researchers took repertoire samples only after the peak T cell response had come. Researchers report vaccine-associated CD4 TCRs spanning spike, with dominance at 160-218 and 743-854.

Using immunoSEQ multiplex PCR, the repertoire was profiled, and TCRdb retains in-frame clones only, with some absent. The profile shows some 250,000 clones, 90% to 95% of them singletons. The sample in question was peripheral blood, obtained 28 days after the second AZD1222 dose. The sequence was collected from an adult who received the AZD1222 COVID-19 vaccine. V and J are TRBV2 and TRBJ2-2; D remains ambiguous. Here the CDR3 reads CASSGPPLIQVTGELFF. The CDR3 coding sequence is TGTGCCAGCAGTGGTCCGCCTCTAATTCAAGTCACCGGGGAGCTGTTTTTT.